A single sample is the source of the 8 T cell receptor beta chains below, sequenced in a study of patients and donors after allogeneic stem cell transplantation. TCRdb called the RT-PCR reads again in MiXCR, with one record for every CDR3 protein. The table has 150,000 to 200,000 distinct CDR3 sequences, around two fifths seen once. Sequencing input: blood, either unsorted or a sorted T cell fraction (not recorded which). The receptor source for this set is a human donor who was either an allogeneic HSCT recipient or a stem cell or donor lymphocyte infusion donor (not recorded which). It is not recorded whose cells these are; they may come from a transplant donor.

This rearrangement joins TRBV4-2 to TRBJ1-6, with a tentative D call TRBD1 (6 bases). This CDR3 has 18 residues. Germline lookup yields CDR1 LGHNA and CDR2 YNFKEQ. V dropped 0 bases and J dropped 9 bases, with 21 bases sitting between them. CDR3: CASSQDRQGKIPGSPLHF. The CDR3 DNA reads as TGTGCCAGCAGCCAAGACAGGCAGGGGAAGATTCCCGGTTCACCCCTCCACTTT.

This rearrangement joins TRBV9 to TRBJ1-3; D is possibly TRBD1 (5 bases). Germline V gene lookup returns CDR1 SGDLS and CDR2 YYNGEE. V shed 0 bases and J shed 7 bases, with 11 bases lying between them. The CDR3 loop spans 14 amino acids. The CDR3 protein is CASSVGEGYNTIYF. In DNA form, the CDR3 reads TGTGCCAGCAGCGTAGGAGAGGGGTACAACACCATATATTTT.

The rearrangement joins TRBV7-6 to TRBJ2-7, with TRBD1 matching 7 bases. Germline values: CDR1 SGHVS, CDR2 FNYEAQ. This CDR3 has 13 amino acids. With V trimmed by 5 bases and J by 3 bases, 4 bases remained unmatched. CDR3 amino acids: CASSPGTDYEQYF. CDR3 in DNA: TGTGCCAGCAGCCCCGGGACAGACTACGAGCAGTACTTC.

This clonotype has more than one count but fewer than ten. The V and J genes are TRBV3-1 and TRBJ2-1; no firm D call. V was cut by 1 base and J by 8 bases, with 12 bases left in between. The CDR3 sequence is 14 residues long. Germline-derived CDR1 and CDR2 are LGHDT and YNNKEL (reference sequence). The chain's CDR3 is CASSQVAFHYEQFF. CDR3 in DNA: TGTGCCAGCAGCCAAGTAGCCTTCCACTATGAGCAGTTCTTC.

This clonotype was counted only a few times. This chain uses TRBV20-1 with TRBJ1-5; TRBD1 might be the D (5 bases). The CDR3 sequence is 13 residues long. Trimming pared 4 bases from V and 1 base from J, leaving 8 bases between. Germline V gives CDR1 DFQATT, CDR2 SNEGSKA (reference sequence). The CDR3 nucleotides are TGCAGTGCTATAGGGGACAGCAATCAGCCCCAGCATTTT. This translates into CSAIGDSNQPQHF.

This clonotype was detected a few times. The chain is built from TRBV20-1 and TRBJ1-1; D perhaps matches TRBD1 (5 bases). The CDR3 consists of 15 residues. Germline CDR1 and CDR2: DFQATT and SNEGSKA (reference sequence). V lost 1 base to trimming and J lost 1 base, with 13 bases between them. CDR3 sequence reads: CSARGRRQGNTEAFF. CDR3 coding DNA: TGCAGTGCTAGAGGAAGGCGGCAGGGGAACACTGAAGCTTTCTTT.

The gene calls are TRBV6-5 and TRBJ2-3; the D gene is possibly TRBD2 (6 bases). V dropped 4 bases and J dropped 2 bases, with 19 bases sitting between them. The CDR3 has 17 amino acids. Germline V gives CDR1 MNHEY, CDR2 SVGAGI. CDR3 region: CASSWGSSVRPTDTQYF. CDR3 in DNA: TGTGCCAGCAGTTGGGGGTCTAGCGTACGTCCCACAGATACGCAGTATTTT.

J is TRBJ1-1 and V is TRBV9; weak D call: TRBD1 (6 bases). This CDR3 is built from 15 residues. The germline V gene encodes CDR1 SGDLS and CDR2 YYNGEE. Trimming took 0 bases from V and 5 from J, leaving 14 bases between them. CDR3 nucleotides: TGTGCCAGCAGCGTAGAGAGGGGGGTTAGGACTGAAGCTTTCTTT. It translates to CASSVERGVRTEAFF.